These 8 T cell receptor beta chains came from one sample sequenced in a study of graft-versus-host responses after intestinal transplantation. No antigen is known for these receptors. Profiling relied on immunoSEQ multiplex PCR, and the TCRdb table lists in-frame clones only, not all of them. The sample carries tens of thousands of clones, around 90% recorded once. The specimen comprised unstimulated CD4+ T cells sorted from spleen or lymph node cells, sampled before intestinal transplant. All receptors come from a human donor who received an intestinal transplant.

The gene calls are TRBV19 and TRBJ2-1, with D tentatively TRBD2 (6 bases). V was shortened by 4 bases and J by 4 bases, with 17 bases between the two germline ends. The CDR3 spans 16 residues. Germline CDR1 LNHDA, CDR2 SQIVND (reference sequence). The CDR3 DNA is TGTGCCAGTAGTAATTTTGGGGGGAGACGTTACAATGAGCAGTTCTTC. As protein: CASSNFGGRRYNEQFF.

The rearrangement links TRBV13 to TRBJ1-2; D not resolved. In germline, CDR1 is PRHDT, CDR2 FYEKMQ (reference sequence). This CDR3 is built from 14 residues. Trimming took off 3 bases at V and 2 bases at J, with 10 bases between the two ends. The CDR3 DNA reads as TGTGCCAGCAGCTTTAGCGAGTTGAACTATGGCTACACCTTC. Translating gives CASSFSELNYGYTF.

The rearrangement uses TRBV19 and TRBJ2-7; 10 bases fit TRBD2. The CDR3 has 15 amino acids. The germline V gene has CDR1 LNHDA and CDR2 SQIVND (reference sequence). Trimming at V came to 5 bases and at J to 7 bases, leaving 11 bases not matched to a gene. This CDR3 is CASSPRTSGTGEQYF. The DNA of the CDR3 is TGTGCCAGTAGTCCCCGGACTAGCGGAACGGGAGAGCAGTACTTC.

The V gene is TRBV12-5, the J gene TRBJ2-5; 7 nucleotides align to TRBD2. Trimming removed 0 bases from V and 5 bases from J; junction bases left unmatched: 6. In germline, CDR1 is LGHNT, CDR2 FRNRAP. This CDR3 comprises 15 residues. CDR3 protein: CASGLVTLGRETQYF. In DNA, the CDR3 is TGTGCTAGTGGTTTGGTGACCCTCGGGAGGGAGACCCAGTACTTC.

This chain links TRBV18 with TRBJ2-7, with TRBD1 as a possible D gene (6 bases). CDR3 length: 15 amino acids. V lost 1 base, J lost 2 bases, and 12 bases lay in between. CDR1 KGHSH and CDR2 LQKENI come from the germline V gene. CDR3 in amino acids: CASSPRQESTYEQYF. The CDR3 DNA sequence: TGTGCCAGCTCACCACGACAGGAGTCCACCTACGAGCAGTACTTC.

In nucleotides, the CDR3 is TGTGCCAGCAGCTTAGTGGTCCCTCGGAGGAACTATGGCTACACCTTC. This gives the protein CASSLVVPRRNYGYTF. The chain couples TRBV7-9 to TRBJ1-2; D is undetermined. V gave up 1 base and J gave up 2 bases, with 14 bases separating them. The CDR3 has 16 residues. From germline, CDR1 is SEHNR and CDR2 FQNEAQ (reference sequence).

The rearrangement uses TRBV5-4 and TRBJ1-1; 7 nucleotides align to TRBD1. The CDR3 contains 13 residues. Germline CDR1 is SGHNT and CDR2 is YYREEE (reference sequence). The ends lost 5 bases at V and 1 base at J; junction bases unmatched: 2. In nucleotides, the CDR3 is TGTGCCAGCAGGGGGGACAGGAACACTGAAGCTTTCTTT. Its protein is CASRGDRNTEAFF.

CDR3 sequence reads: CAIGGLRTSGGNTGELFF. The CDR3 nucleotides read TGTGCCATCGGAGGGCTTCGAACTAGCGGGGGGAACACCGGGGAGCTGTTTTTT. The rearrangement joins TRBV10-3 to TRBJ2-2; the match to TRBD2 covers 11 bases. Per the germline V gene, CDR1 is ENHRY and CDR2 is SYGVKD. The CDR3 is 18 amino acids. V was pared by 8 bases and J by 1 base, with 12 bases of the junction left unmatched.